The sequence of this T cell receptor (beta chain) was determined in a study of post-analysis software for immune sequencing data. Only a few counts were recorded for this clonotype. Unique-molecular-identifier-tagged TCR beta cDNA libraries were used. There were roughly 0.95 to 11 million T cells, and about 540,000 cDNA molecules came from them. TCRdb used MiXCR to reprocess the PCR reads, holding one entry per CDR3 protein. Of about 380,000 distinct CDR3 sequences in the sample, approximately 38% were seen once. The sample consisted of blood. This TCR came from a girl under 18 with multiple sclerosis.

CDR3 region: CASSLKTGGSSGANVLTF. CDR3 DNA sequence: TGTGCCAGCTCACTTAAGACAGGAGGGTCCTCTGGGGCCAACGTCCTGACTTTC. This chain uses TRBV18 with TRBJ2-6; TRBD1 or TRBD2 may be the D gene (6 bases each). V was pared by 4 bases and J by 0 bases, with 16 bases between. CDR1 and CDR2 from the germline V gene are KGHSH and LQKENI. This CDR3 contains 18 residues. The full variable domain, rest sourced from reference TRBV18 and TRBJ2-6, is NAGVMQNPRHLVRRRGQEARLRCSPMKGHSHVYWYRQLPEEGLKFMVYLQKENIIDESGMPKERFSAEFPKEGPSILRIQQVVRGDSAAYFCASSLKTGGSSGANVLTFGAGSRLTVL.